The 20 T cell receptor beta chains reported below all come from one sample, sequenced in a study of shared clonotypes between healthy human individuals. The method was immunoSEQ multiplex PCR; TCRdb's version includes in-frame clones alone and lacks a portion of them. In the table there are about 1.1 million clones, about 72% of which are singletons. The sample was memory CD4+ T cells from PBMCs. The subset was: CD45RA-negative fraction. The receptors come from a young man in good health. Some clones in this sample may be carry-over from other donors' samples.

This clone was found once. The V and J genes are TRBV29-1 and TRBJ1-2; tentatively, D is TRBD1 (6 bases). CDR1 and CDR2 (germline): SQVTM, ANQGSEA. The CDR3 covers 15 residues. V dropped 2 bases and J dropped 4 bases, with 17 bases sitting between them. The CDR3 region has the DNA TGCAGCGTTGAACCTCGGGGGGGCGTTGGCTATGGCTACACCTTC. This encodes CSVEPRGGVGYGYTF. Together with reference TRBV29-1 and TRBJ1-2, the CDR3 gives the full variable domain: SAVISQKPSRDICQRGTSLTIQCQVDSQVTMMFWYRQQPGQSLTLIATANQGSEATYESGFVIDKFPISRPNLTFSTLTVSNMSPEDSSIYLCSVEPRGGVGYGYTFGSGTRLTVV.

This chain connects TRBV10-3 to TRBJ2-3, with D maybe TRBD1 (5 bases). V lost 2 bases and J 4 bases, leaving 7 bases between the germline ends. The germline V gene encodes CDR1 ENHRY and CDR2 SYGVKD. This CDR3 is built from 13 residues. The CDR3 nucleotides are TGTGCCATCAGTGAGAGGACACCAGATACGCAGTATTTT. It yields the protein CAISERTPDTQYF.

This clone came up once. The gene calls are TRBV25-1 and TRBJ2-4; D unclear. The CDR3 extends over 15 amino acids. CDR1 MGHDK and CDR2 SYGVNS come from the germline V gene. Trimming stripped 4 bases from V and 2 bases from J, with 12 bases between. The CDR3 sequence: CASSGVGLTKNIQYF. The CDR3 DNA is TGTGCCAGCAGTGGAGTTGGCCTAACCAAAAACATTCAGTACTTC.

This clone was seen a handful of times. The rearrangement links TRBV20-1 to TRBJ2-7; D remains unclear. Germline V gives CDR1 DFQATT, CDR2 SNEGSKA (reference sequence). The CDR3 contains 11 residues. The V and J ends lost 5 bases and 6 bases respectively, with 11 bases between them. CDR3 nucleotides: TGCAGTGCTCCCCGTTTGGGCGAGCAGTACTTC. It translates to CSAPRLGEQYF.

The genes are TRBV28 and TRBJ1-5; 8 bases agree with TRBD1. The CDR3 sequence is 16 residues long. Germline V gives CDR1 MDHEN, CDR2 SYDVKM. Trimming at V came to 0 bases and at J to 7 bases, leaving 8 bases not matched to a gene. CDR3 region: CASSLWAGGGRQPQHF. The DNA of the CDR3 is TGTGCCAGCAGTTTATGGGCAGGGGGCGGACGGCAGCCCCAGCATTTT.

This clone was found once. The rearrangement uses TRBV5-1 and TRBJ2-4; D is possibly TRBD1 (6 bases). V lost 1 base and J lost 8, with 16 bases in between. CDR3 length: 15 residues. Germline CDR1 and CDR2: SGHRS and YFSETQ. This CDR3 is CASSLTGTQADIQYF. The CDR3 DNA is TGCGCCAGCAGCTTGACAGGGACGCAGGCTGACATTCAGTACTTC.

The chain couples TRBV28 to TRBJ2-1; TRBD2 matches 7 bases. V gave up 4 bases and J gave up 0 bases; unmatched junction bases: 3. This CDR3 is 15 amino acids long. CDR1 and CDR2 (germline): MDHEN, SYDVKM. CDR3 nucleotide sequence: TGTGCCAGCAGTTGGGGGGGACGCTCCTACAATGAGCAGTTCTTC. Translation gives CASSWGGRSYNEQFF.

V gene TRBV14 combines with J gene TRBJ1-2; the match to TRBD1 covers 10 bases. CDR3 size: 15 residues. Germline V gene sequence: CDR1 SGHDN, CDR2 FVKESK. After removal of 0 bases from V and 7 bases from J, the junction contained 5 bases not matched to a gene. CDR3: CASSQERTGGRGYTF. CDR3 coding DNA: TGTGCCAGCAGCCAAGAAAGGACAGGGGGTCGTGGCTACACCTTC.

CDR3 in DNA: TGTGCCAGTAGTAGAAAGACAGGAGGCTCGCCCTACGAGCAGTACTTC. Translated: CASSRKTGGSPYEQYF. J is TRBJ2-7 and V is TRBV19, with a weak D call TRBD1 (6 bases). The CDR3 has 16 residues. Germline V lookup: CDR1 LNHDA, CDR2 SQIVND (reference sequence). Trimming took 4 bases from V and 2 from J, leaving 18 bases between them. The full variable domain, in which reference TRBV19 and TRBJ2-7 provide the parts outside the CDR3, is DGGITQSPKYLFRKEGQNVTLSCEQNLNHDAMYWYRQDPGQGLRLIYYSQIVNDFQKGDIAEGYSVSREKKESFPLTVTSAQKNPTAFYLCASSRKTGGSPYEQYFGPGTRLTVT.

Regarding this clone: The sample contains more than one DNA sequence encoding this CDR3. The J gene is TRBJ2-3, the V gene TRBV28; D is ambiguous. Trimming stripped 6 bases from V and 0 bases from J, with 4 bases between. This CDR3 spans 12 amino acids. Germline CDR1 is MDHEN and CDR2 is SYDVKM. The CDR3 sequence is CASRRSTDTQYF. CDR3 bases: TGTGCCAGCAGGCGAAGCACAGATACGCAGTATTTT.

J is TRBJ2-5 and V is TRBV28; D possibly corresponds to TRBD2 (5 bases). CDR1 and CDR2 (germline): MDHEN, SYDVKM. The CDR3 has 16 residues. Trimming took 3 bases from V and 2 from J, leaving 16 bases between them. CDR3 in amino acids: CASSFVSGSIQETQYF. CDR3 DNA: TGTGCCAGCAGTTTCGTAAGTGGGAGTATACAAGAGACCCAGTACTTC.

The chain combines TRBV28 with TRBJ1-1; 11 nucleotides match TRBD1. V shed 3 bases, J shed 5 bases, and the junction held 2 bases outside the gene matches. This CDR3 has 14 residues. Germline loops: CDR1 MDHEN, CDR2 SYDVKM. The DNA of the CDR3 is TGTGCCAGCAGTTTGCGGGACAGGGGGACTGAAGCTTTCTTT. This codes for CASSLRDRGTEAFF.

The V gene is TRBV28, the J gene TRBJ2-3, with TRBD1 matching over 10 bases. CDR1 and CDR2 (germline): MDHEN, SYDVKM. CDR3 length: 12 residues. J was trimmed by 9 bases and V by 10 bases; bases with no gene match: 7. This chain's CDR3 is CATEGTGATQYF. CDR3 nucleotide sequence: TGTGCCACCGAGGGGACAGGGGCAACGCAGTATTTT.

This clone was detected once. This chain's CDR3 is CASSLLGGGEQYF. The CDR3 nucleotides are TGTGCCAGCAGCCTTCTCGGCGGGGGTGAGCAGTACTTC. The J gene is TRBJ2-7, the V gene TRBV7-3, with 7 bases matching TRBD2. The CDR3 has 13 amino acids. Germline values: CDR1 SGHTA, CDR2 FQGTGA. V lost 5 bases and J lost 7; bases outside the gene matches: 8.

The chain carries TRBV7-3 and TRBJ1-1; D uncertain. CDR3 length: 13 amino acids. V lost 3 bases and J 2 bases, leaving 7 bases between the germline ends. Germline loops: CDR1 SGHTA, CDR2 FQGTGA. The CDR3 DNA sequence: TGTGCCAGCAGCTTCTTATCCAACACTGAAGCTTTCTTT. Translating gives CASSFLSNTEAFF.

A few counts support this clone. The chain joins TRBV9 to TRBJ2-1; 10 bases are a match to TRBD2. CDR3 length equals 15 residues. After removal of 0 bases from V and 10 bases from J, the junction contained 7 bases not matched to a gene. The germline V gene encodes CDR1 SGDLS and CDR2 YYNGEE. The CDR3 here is CASSVGAGGPGEQFF. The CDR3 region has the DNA TGTGCCAGCAGCGTAGGAGCGGGAGGGCCTGGGGAGCAGTTCTTC.

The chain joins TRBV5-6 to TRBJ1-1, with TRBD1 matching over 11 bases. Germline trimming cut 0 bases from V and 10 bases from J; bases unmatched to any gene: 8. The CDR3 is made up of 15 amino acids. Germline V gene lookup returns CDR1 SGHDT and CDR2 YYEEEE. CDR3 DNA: TGTGCCAGCAGCTTGGTTCGGACAGGGGGCATCAGAGCTTTCTTT. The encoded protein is CASSLVRTGGIRAFF.

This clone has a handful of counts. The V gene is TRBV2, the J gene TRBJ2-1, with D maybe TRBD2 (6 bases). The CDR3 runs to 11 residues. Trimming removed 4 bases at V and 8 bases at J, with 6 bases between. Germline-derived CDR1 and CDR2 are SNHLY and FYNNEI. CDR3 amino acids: CASSVADEQFF. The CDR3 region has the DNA TGTGCCAGCAGTGTAGCGGATGAGCAGTTCTTC. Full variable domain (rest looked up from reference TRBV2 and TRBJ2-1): EPEVTQTPSHQVTQMGQEVILRCVPISNHLYFYWYRQILGQKVEFLVSFYNNEISEKSEIFDDQFSVERPDGSNFTLKIRSTKLEDSAMYFCASSVADEQFFGPGTRLTVL.

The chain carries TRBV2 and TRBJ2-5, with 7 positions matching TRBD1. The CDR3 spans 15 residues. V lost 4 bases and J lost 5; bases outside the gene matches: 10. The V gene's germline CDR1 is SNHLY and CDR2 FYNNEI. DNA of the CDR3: TGTGCCAGCAGTGCCCGGGACAGTCCCGAGGAGACCCAGTACTTC. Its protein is CASSARDSPEETQYF.

Here the CDR3 reads CASSSPGGRQETQYF. For the CDR3, the DNA is TGTGCCAGCAGTTCCCCGGGGGGGCGCCAAGAGACCCAGTACTTC. V is TRBV28 and J is TRBJ2-5, with 8 bases that match TRBD2. The germline V gene encodes CDR1 MDHEN and CDR2 SYDVKM. The junction had 5 bases not matched to a gene; V was cut back by 4 bases and J by 1 base. This CDR3 region has 15 residues.